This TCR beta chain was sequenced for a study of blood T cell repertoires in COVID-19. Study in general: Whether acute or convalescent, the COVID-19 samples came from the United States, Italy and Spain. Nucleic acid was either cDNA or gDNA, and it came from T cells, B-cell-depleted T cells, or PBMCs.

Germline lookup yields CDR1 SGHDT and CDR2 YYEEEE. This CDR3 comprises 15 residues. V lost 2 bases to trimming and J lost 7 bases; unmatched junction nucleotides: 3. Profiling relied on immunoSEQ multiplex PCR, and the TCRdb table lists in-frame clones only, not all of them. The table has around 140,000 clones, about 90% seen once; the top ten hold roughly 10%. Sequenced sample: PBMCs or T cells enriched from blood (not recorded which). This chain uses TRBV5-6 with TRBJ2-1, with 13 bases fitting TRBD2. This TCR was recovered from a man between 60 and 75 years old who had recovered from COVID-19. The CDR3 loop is CASSFTTSGRNEQFF. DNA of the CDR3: TGTGCCAGCAGCTTTACGACTAGCGGGAGGAATGAGCAGTTCTTC.